This T cell receptor beta chain was sequenced for a study of blood T cells in healthy people across ages. Looked up from germline, CDR1 is SGHTA and CDR2 is FQGTGA. The CDR3 has 14 amino acids. The junction had 9 bases not matched to a gene; V was cut back by 3 bases and J by 8 bases. A sample-barcoded 5' primer and a J-beta primer mix were used in a second PCR of roughly 7 to 11 cycles. TCRdb reprocessed the 5' RACE reads with MiXCR, giving one entry per CDR3 protein. The data contain about 730,000 distinct CDR3 sequences, 35% to 45% of them singletons. This clonotype showed up many times. This receptor was obtained from a woman aged 60-75 years in good health. The J gene is TRBJ1-2, the V gene TRBV7-3; 7 positions match TRBD1. Specimen: blood. The CDR3 sequence: CASSFQQGMGGYTF. The CDR3 DNA follows: TGTGCCAGCAGCTTCCAACAGGGGATGGGAGGCTACACCTTC.